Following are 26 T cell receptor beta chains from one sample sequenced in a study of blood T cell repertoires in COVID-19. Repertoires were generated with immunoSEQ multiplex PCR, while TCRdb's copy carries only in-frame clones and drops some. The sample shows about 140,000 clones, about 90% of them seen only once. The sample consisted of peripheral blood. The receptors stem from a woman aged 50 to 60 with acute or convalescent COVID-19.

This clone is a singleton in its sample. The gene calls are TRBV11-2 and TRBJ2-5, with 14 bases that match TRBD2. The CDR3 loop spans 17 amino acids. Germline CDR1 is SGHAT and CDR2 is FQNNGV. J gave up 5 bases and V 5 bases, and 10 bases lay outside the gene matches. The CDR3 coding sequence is TGTGCCAGCAGCCCCGGAAGGACTAGCGGGAGGTTCGAGACCCAGTACTTC. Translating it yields CASSPGRTSGRFETQYF.

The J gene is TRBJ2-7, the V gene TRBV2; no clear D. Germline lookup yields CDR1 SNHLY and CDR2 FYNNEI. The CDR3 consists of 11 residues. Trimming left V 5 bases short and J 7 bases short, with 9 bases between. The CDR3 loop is CASSPSREQYF. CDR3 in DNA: TGTGCCAGCAGTCCCTCGAGGGAGCAGTACTTC.

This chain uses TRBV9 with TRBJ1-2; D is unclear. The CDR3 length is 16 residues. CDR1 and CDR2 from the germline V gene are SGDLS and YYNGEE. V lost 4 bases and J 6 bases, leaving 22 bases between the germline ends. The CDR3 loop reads CASSLNPGLEADGYTF. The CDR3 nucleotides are TGTGCCAGCAGCTTAAACCCTGGACTCGAGGCGGATGGCTACACCTTC.

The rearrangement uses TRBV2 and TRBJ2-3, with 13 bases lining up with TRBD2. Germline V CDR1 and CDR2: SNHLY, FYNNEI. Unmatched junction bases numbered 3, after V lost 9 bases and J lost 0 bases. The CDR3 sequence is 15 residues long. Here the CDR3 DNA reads TGTGCCAGAGGGACTAGCGGGACAAGCACAGATACGCAGTATTTT. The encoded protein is CARGTSGTSTDTQYF. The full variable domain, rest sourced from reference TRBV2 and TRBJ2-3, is EPEVTQTPSHQVTQMGQEVILRCVPISNHLYFYWYRQILGQKVEFLVSFYNNEISEKSEIFDDQFSVERPDGSNFTLKIRSTKLEDSAMYFCARGTSGTSTDTQYFGPGTRLTVL.

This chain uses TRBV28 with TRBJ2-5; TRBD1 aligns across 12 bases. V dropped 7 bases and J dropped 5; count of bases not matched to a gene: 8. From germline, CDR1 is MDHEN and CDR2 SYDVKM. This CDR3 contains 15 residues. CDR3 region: CASIGGQGAWETQYF. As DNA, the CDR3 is TGTGCCAGCATCGGGGGACAGGGGGCCTGGGAGACCCAGTACTTC. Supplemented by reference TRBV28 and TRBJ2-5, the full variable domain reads DVKVTQSSRYLVKRTGEKVFLECVQDMDHENMFWYRQDPGLGLRLIYFSYDVKMKEKGDIPEGYSVSREKKERFSLILESASTNQTSMYLCASIGGQGAWETQYFGPGTRLLVL.

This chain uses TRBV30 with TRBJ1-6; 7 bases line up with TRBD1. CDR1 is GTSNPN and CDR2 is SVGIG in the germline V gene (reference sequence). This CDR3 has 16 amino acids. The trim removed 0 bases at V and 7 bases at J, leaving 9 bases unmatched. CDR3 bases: TGTGCCTGGAGTGTATCCAGGGGGTCCAGGAATTCACCCCTCCACTTT. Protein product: CAWSVSRGSRNSPLHF.

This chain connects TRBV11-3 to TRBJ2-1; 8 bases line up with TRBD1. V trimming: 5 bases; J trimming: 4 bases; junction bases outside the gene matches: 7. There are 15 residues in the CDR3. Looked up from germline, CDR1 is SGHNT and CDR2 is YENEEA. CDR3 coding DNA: TGTGCCAGCAGCCAGGGGGCTAGCGCGTACAATGAGCAGTTCTTC. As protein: CASSQGASAYNEQFF.

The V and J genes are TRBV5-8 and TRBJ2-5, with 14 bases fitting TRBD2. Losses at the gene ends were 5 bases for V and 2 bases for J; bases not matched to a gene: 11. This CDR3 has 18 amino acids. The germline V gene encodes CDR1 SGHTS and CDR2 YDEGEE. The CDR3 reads CASSRSGTSGGNQETQYF. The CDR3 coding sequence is TGTGCCAGCAGTCGGTCCGGGACTAGCGGGGGCAATCAAGAGACCCAGTACTTC.

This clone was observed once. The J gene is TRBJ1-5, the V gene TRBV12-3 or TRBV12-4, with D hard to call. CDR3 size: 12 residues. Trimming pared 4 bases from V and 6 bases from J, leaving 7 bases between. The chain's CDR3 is CASSSGFQPQHF. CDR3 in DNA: TGTGCCAGCAGTTCCGGGTTTCAGCCCCAGCATTTT.

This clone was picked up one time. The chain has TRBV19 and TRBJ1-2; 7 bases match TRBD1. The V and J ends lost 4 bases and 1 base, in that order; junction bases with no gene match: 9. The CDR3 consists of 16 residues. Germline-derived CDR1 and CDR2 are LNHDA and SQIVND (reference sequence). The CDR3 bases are TGTGCCAGTAGTAGTCAACGGGACAGTAATAACTATGGCTACACCTTC. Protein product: CASSSQRDSNNYGYTF. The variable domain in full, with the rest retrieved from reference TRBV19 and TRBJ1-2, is DGGITQSPKYLFRKEGQNVTLSCEQNLNHDAMYWYRQDPGQGLRLIYYSQIVNDFQKGDIAEGYSVSREKKESFPLTVTSAQKNPTAFYLCASSSQRDSNNYGYTFGSGTRLTVV.

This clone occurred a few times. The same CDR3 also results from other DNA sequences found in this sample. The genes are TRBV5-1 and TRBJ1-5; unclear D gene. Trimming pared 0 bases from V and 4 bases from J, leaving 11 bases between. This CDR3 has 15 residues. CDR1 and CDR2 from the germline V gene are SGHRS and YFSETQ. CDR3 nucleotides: TGCGCCAGCAGCTTGGAAGGGAGAGAGAATCAGCCCCAGCATTTT. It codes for CASSLEGRENQPQHF.

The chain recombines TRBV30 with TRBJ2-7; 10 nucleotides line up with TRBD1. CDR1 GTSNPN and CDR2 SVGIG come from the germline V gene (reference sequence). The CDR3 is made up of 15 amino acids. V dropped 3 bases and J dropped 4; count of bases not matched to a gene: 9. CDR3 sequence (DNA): TGTGCCTGGAGCACCCGGGACAGGGGATATTACGAGCAGTACTTC. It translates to CAWSTRDRGYYEQYF.

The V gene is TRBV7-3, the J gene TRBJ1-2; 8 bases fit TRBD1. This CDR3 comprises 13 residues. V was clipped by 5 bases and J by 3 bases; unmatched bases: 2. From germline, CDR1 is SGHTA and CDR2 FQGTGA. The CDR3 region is CASSPGQDYGYTF. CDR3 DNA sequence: TGTGCCAGCAGCCCGGGACAGGACTATGGCTACACCTTC.

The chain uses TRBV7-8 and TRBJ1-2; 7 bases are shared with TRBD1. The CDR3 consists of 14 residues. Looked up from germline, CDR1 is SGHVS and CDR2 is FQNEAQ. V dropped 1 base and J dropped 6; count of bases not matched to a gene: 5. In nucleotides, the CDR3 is TGTGCCAGCAGCTTAGGTACAGGGGTGGATGGCTACACCTTC. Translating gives CASSLGTGVDGYTF.

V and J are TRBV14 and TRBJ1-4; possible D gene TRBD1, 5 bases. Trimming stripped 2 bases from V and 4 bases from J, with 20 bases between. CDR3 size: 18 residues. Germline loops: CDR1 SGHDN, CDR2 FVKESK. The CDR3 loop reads CASSQPLGAGLGNEKLFF. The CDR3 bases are TGTGCCAGCAGCCAACCTCTGGGCGCGGGGCTCGGTAATGAAAAACTGTTTTTT.

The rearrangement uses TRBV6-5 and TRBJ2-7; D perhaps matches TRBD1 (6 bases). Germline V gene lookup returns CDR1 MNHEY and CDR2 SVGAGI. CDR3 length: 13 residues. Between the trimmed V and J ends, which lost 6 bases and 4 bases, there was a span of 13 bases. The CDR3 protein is CASRKGQNYEQYF. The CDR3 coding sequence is TGTGCCAGCAGAAAGGGACAAAATTACGAGCAGTACTTC.

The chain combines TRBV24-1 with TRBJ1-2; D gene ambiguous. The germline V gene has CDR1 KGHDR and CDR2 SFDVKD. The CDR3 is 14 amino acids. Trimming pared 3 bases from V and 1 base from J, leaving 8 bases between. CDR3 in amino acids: CATSDGTINYGYTF. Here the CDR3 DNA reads TGTGCCACCAGTGATGGCACGATTAACTATGGCTACACCTTC.

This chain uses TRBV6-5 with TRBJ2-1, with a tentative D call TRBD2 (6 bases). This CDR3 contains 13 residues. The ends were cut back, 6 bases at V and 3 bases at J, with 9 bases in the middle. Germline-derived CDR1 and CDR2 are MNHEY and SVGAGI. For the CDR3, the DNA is TGTGCCAGCAGCGGGGGAGTCTACAATGAGCAGTTCTTC. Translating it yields CASSGGVYNEQFF.

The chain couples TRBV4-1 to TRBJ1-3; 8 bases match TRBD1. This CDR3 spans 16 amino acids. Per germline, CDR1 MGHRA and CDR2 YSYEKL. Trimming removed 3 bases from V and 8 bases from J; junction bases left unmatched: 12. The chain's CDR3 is CASSQLGGQVKDTIYF. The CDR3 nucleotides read TGCGCCAGCAGCCAGTTGGGGGGACAGGTAAAAGACACCATATATTTT.

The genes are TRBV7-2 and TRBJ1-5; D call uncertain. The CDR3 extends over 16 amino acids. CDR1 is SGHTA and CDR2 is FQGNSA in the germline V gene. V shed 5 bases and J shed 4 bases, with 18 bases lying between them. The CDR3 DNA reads TGTGCCAGCAGCCCCCGGGGAGTCGCGGGGAATCAGCCCCAGCATTTT. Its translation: CASSPRGVAGNQPQHF.

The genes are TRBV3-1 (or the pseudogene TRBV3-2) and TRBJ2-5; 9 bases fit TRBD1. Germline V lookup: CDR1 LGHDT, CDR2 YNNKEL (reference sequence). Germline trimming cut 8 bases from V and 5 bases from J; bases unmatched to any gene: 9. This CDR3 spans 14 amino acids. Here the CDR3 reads CASAATGGRETQYF. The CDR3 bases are TGTGCCAGCGCCGCAACAGGGGGCCGGGAGACCCAGTACTTC.

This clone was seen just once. This chain's CDR3 is CASTLGLLRLAFNEQFF. DNA for the CDR3: TGTGCCAGCACCCTTGGATTATTGAGGCTTGCGTTCAATGAGCAGTTCTTC. The V call is TRBV2, the J call TRBJ2-1, with D uncertain. The CDR3 has 17 residues. V lost 7 bases and J lost 6, with 25 bases in between. Germline V gene lookup returns CDR1 SNHLY and CDR2 FYNNEI.

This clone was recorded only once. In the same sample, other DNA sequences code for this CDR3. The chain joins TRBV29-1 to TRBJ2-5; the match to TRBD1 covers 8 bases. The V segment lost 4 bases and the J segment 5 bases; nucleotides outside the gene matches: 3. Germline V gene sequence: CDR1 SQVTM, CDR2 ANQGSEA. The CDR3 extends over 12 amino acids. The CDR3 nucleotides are TGCAGCGTTGCGCGACAGGGGGAGACCCAGTACTTC. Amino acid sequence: CSVARQGETQYF.

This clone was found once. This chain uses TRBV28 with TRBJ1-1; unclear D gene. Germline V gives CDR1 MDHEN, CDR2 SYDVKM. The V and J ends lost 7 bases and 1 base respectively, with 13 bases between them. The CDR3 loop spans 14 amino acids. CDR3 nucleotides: TGTGCCAGCACACGGGGATTGGGGAACACTGAAGCTTTCTTT. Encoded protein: CASTRGLGNTEAFF.

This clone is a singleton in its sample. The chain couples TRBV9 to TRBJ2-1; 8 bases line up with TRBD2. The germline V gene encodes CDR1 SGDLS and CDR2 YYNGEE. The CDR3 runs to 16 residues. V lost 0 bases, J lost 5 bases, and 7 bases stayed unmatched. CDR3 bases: TGTGCCAGCAGCGTAGGTGGACTAGCTACCGACAATGAGCAGTTCTTC. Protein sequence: CASSVGGLATDNEQFF.

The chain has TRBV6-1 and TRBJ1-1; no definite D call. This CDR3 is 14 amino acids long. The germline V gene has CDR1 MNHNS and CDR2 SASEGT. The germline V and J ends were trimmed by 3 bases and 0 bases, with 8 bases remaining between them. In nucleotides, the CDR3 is TGTGCCAGCAGTGATGGCATGATGAACACTGAAGCTTTCTTT. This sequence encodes CASSDGMMNTEAFF.